A selection of T cell receptor beta chains follows, all from one sample in a study of identifying expanded T cells in peripheral blood. Only in-frame clones appear in the TCRdb table, and some are missing; sequencing was by immunoSEQ multiplex PCR. The sample includes 90,000 to 95,000 clones, approximately 91% seen only once; the top ten take less than 6%. Input material: blood. The receptors come from a person between 18 and 69 years old in good health. Each CDR3 is given with its conserved first and last residue. The order of the fields is D gene, V gene, J gene, clone size, CDR3 DNA, CDR3 protein. A D gene is named only where the DNA matches it firmly. The size field is filled for only some rows; it gives once, few, many or a size class.

TRBD1	TRBV6-5	TRBJ1-2	once	TGTGCCAGCAGTTACTCGGACAGGAGCATCTATGGCTACACCTTC	CASSYSDRSIYGYTF
TRBD1	TRBV19	TRBJ2-7	NA	TGTGCCAGTAAGGGGGCGGCGGATTTTGGCGAGCAGTACTTC	CASKGAADFGEQYF
TRBD2	TRBV19	TRBJ2-5	NA	TGTGCCAGTACCCAAGGACTAGCGGGGGTTGAGACCCAGTACTTC	CASTQGLAGVETQYF
NA	TRBV7-8	TRBJ2-3	NA	TGTGCCAGCAGCTTACCAGCCCCTGTCACAGATACGCAGTATTTT	CASSLPAPVTDTQYF
NA	TRBV6-6	TRBJ1-3	few	TGTGCCAGCAGTACCGGACTTGGAAACACCATATATTTT	CASSTGLGNTIYF
TRBD1	TRBV6-5	TRBJ2-2	NA	TGTGCCAGCAGTTATAGACAGGGGGCCGACACCGGGGAGCTGTTTTTT	CASSYRQGADTGELFF
NA	TRBV6-6	TRBJ1-1	NA	TGTGCCAGCGTAGGGGTCGGAACTGAAGCTTTCTTT	CASVGVGTEAFF
NA	TRBV11-2	TRBJ2-3	NA	TGTGCCAGCAGCTTCGACGGACTCGCAGATACGCAGTATTTT	CASSFDGLADTQYF
NA	TRBV19	TRBJ2-3	NA	TGTGCCAGTAGTATCCGCCGAGGGGATACGCAGTATTTT	CASSIRRGDTQYF
TRBD1	TRBV27	TRBJ1-5	NA	TGTGCCAGCAGTTTTGGGCCAGGGGGGCATCCCCAGCATTTT	CASSFGPGGHPQHF
NA	TRBV11-2	TRBJ2-7	NA	TGTGCCAGCAGCTTTATCAGCGAGCAGTACTTC	CASSFISEQYF
NA	TRBV30	TRBJ1-4	NA	NA	CAWSVLRRPLGNEKLFF
TRBD1	TRBV6-5	TRBJ1-2	NA	TGTGCCAGCAGCCGGGACAGTTTCTATGGCTACACCTTC	CASSRDSFYGYTF
TRBD1	TRBV19	TRBJ1-5	NA	TGTGCCAGTACCACCAGACAGGGGGTCAGCGGCAATCAGCCCCAGCATTTT	CASTTRQGVSGNQPQHF
TRBD1	TRBV2	TRBJ1-1	NA	TGTGCCAGCAGGGACAGGGGTCGGACTGAAGCTTTCTTT	CASRDRGRTEAFF
NA	TRBV7-3	TRBJ2-2	once	TGTGCCAGCAGCTTTAGCGCGAACACCGGGGAGCTGTTTTTT	CASSFSANTGELFF
NA	TRBV6-5	TRBJ1-2	NA	TGTGCCAGCCGATCAGATACCGGGACGGTGTATGGCTACACCTTC	CASRSDTGTVYGYTF
TRBD2	TRBV12-5	TRBJ2-7	NA	TGTGCTAGTGGTTTGGAGCGGGGCCACTTGGAGCAGTACTTC	CASGLERGHLEQYF
NA	TRBV18	TRBJ1-3	NA	TGTGCCAGCTCATCAAGGACAAAAACCGGGGACACCATATATTTT	CASSSRTKTGDTIYF
NA	TRBV18	TRBJ1-1	NA	TGTGCCAGCTCACTGACAAGCCGGGTTGACACTGAAGCTTTCTTT	CASSLTSRVDTEAFF
TRBD2	TRBV11-2	TRBJ2-1	NA	TGTGCCAGCAGCGGAGGACTAGCTGCCTACAATGAGCAGTTCTTC	CASSGGLAAYNEQFF
NA	TRBV6-1	TRBJ2-7	NA	TGTGCCAGCAGTTTAGCGGCAGGGGAGCAGTACTTC	CASSLAAGEQYF
TRBD1	TRBV29-1	TRBJ1-5	medium-sized	TGCAGCGTTGCAGGGGGCGGGCAGCCCCAGCATTTT	CSVAGGGQPQHF
NA	TRBV9	TRBJ1-3	NA	TGTGCCAGCAGCGATAGCTCTGGAAACACCATATATTTT	CASSDSSGNTIYF
TRBD1	TRBV18	TRBJ1-1	few	TGTGCCAGCTCAAGGGACAGACAAAGGGCGACGACTGAAGCTTTCTTT	CASSRDRQRATTEAFF
NA	TRBV5-5	TRBJ2-5	NA	TGCGCCAGCAGCCAAGATGCGGCGTACCAAGAGACCCAGTACTTC	CASSQDAAYQETQYF
NA	TRBV5-1	TRBJ1-1	once	TGCGCCAGCAGTACGGGCCTAAACACTGAAGCTTTCTTT	CASSTGLNTEAFF
NA	TRBV30	TRBJ2-1	NA	TGTGCCTGGGACCAGGGGGGCAGTTCCTACAATGAGCAGTTCTTC	CAWDQGGSSYNEQFF
NA	TRBV30	TRBJ2-1	NA	TGTGCCTGGAGTAGGGACTCCTCCTACAATGAGCAGTTCTTC	CAWSRDSSYNEQFF
NA	TRBV19	TRBJ1-2	few	TGTGCCAGTAGTACCCCTCAGGAGAGATACTATGGCTACACCTTC	CASSTPQERYYGYTF
NA	TRBV7-9	TRBJ2-3	NA	TGTGCCAGCAGCTTAGCCGGGACTGGACTCACAGATACGCAGTATTTT	CASSLAGTGLTDTQYF
NA	TRBV5-4	TRBJ1-2	NA	TGTGCCAGCAGCCCCGTTAAATCCGATGGCTACACCTTC	CASSPVKSDGYTF
NA	TRBV2	TRBJ1-1	NA	TGTGCCAGCAGTGAACGGAGGGCCGACACTGAAGCTTTCTTT	CASSERRADTEAFF
NA	TRBV19	TRBJ2-5	NA	TGTGCCAGTAGTATCGGACCCCTTCCCCAGGAGACCCAGTACTTC	CASSIGPLPQETQYF
NA	TRBV7-2	TRBJ1-1	NA	TGTGCCAGCAGCGGGGGTGGACAGCCCATGAACACTGAAGCTTTCTTT	CASSGGGQPMNTEAFF
TRBD2	TRBV19	TRBJ2-7	once	TGTGCCAGTAGCCTGACAGCGGGAGGTTACGAGCAGTACTTC	CASSLTAGGYEQYF
TRBD2	TRBV7-9	TRBJ2-7	NA	TGTGCCAGCAGCACGACTAGCGGGATCGAGAGCTCCTACGAGCAGTACTTC	CASSTTSGIESSYEQYF
TRBD2	TRBV2	TRBJ2-3	NA	TGTGCCAGCAGTGCTAATAGCGGGGGGCAAGGAGATACGCAGTATTTT	CASSANSGGQGDTQYF
TRBD1	TRBV4-1	TRBJ1-1	NA	TGCGCCAGCAGCTTACGGACAGGCGGAGACACTGAAGCTTTCTTT	CASSLRTGGDTEAFF
TRBD1	TRBV9	TRBJ2-5	once	TGTGCCAGCAGCGCAGGGGGCAATAGAGGAGAGACCCAGTACTTC	CASSAGGNRGETQYF
TRBD1	TRBV5-6	TRBJ1-1	NA	TGTGCCAGCAGCCAAGAGGTAGGACAGGGTTTGAACACTGAAGCTTTCTTT	CASSQEVGQGLNTEAFF
NA	TRBV11-2	TRBJ2-1	NA	TGTGCCAGCAGGGAGCTTACCTACAATGAGCAGTTCTTC	CASRELTYNEQFF
NA	TRBV5-1	TRBJ2-7	NA	TGCGCCAGCAGCTTCAACTACGAGCAGTACTTC	CASSFNYEQYF
NA	TRBV19	TRBJ1-1	NA	TGTGCCAGTAGTCCGGTAGGACAAGTGGTGAAGACTGAAGCTTTCTTT	CASSPVGQVVKTEAFF
NA	TRBV5-1	TRBJ2-7	NA	TGCGCCAGCAGCCTCGGGGTTTACGAGCAGTACTTC	CASSLGVYEQYF
TRBD1	TRBV9	TRBJ1-2	NA	TGTGCCAGCAGCTTGACTGAATGGACAGGGGGCAATGGCTACACCTTC	CASSLTEWTGGNGYTF
TRBD2	TRBV6-1	TRBJ2-1	NA	TGTGCCAGCACGTCGGGAGGGCCGACCTACAATGAGCAGTTCTTC	CASTSGGPTYNEQFF
NA	TRBV18	TRBJ1-1	NA	TGTGCCAGCTCACCAGCGGCAGGGGCCCTTAACACTGAAGCTTTCTTT	CASSPAAGALNTEAFF
TRBD1	TRBV10-3	TRBJ1-1	NA	TGTGCCATCAGTCCGGGACAGGGGGCTCTCACTGAAGCTTTCTTT	CAISPGQGALTEAFF
NA	TRBV4-1	TRBJ1-1	NA	TGCGCCAGCAGCCAAGCCCTAGGGACGAACACTGAAGCTTTCTTT	CASSQALGTNTEAFF
NA	TRBV5-6	TRBJ2-3	NA	TGTGCCAGCAGCTTGGGAGCCTTCACGAGCACAGATACGCAGTATTTT	CASSLGAFTSTDTQYF
NA	TRBV7-2	TRBJ2-1	NA	TGTGCCAGCAGCTTAGGGGTTATGGTAGGCAATGAGCAGTTCTTC	CASSLGVMVGNEQFF
TRBD1	TRBV25-1	TRBJ1-1	NA	TGTGCCAGCAGTGAATATACAGGGGGCACTGAAGCTTTCTTT	CASSEYTGGTEAFF
NA	TRBV25-1	TRBJ1-1	NA	TGTGCCAGCAGTCCCTACAAAGGAGGGGAAACTGAAGCTTTCTTT	CASSPYKGGETEAFF
NA	TRBV19	TRBJ2-2	NA	TGTGCCAGTAGTCCTCAGGCGGACAGGAGGGGGACCGGGGAGCTGTTTTTT	CASSPQADRRGTGELFF
NA	TRBV7-3	TRBJ2-7	NA	TGTGCCAGCAGCAAGGACCGGAGCTCCTACGAGCAGTACTTC	CASSKDRSSYEQYF
TRBD1	TRBV25-1	TRBJ2-7	few	TGTGCCAGCAGTGAACCCGATTGGGACAGGGGCCCCCACGAGCAGTACTTC	CASSEPDWDRGPHEQYF
TRBD2	TRBV2	TRBJ2-1	once	TGTGCCAGCACCCAGAATGGACTAGCGGGATACAATGAGCAGTTCTTC	CASTQNGLAGYNEQFF
NA	TRBV2	TRBJ1-4	once	TGTGCCAGCAGTGAAGCCCAACTCGGAAAACTGTTTTTT	CASSEAQLGKLFF
NA	TRBV7-3	TRBJ1-1	NA	TGTGCCAGCAGCGTGAACCGGGACACCCTTGAAGCTTTCTTT	CASSVNRDTLEAFF